This record concerns one TCR beta chain sequence. This clone was seen just once. The antigen it binds to is not known. Nothing much larger sits one base from this clone, and base qualities are not available. These data are taken from a study of cytomegalovirus exposure and HLA in healthy donors (dated by TCRdb to between 2016 and 2019). In the study overall: According to an earlier analysis of 587 of the donors, 150 million to 200 million T cells yielded 90 million to 140 million unique TCR beta sequences and about 300 Gb of sequence data. In an earlier analysis of several hundred of the donors, high-throughput TCR beta sequencing was used to judge whether each TCR beta V gene segment behaved as functional or pseudogenic. The study used immunosequencing to profile the T cell repertoires of 600 to 850 subjects and linked those repertoires to cytomegalovirus serostatus. Both class I and class II loci were covered by HLA typing, at four-digit resolution. An early release covering approximately 600 HLA-typed donors comprised 250 to 350 gigabases of sequencing data and around 80 million unique TCR sequences. Donor age, sex, ethnicity and CMV serostatus were compiled alongside the repertoire data. On average, about 200,000 unique TCR beta nucleotide sequences were sequenced per donor among about 400 genotyped donors of the cohort, with roughly 18% of those sequences being non-productive. The study combined high-throughput TCR immunosequencing, statistical association of individual TCRs with disease status, and machine learning to predict cytomegalovirus infection status. Roughly 5 DR-DQ haplotypes were handled as single units for association and clustering, since linkage in the cohort was strong. The genetic ancestry cluster associated with self-reported Caucasian donors included about 84% of the approximately 430 genotyped donors. Typing coverage differed by locus: A, B, C, DRB1 and DQB1 were typed in about 629-630 donors, DQA1 in approximately 520, DPA1 in some 610, and DPB1 in approximately 450. Along with the approximately 700-subject first cohort, a separate validation cohort of more than 90 different subjects was used. All discovery cohort repertoires had been generated on a single sequencing platform. The aim of the study was to test whether cataloging public T cell receptors could identify signatures of past pathogen exposure. In the later analysis, no new phenotypic data were used to find candidate immune exposures; instead, reliance was placed on TCR beta sequences and their occurrence across donors. A later genetic analysis used genome-wide SNP genotypes for about 65% of the roughly 700 donors, treating that subset as a discovery cohort. To study patterns of TCR occurrence, a later analysis re-analyzed previously published TCR beta repertoires from 666 donors and added high-resolution HLA genotyping.

To prepare the library, the immunoSEQ multiplex PCR assay was applied. The multiplex PCR relied on a mix of 60 forward primers for TCR Vbeta segments and 13 reverse primers for TCR Jbeta segments. The CDR3 region of rearranged TCR beta genes was amplified from genomic DNA by a multiplex PCR assay. Amplified TCR beta libraries were sequenced as 87-base-pair reads on the Illumina HiSeq System. Per the authors' processing: Across the roughly 640 repertoires, a later analysis counted some 80 million unique TCR beta chains, 9.5 million to 12 million of which were shared by at least two donors. Raw reads were error-corrected and collapsed into unique sequences with a nearest-neighbor algorithm that merged closely related sequences to remove PCR and sequencing errors. Alignment of CDR3 sequences to IMGT reference sequences was used to assign V, D and J gene segments. For a sequence to be retained, a match of at least six nucleotides was required to both a V gene segment and a J gene segment. Rearrangements were called productive when the CDR3 lacked stop codons and stayed in frame with V and J; all others were non-productive. Following IMGT convention, CDR3 was defined as the stretch from the second conserved V-encoded cysteine up to the conserved J-encoded phenylalanine. The earlier analysis of 450 to 750 of the donors excluded any sequence lacking an unambiguous match to a single V gene segment. An earlier analysis of almost 600 of the donors classified V segments as functional when productive rearrangements were above 56.7% and as segregating when the standard deviation between donors was above 5%. A statistical classification framework was built to diagnose cytomegalovirus status from the catalog of TCR beta chain sequences. In a later analysis, TCR nucleotide sequences were compared against IMGT/GENE-DB human TR gene sequences so that V and J genes could be assigned. In a later analysis, CDR3 sequences and most-parsimonious VDJ recombination scenarios were assigned using the TCRdist pipeline. In a later analysis, each TCR beta chain was defined by its CDR3 amino acid sequence together with its V-gene family, and reads without a unique V-gene family were excluded. In a later analysis, 500 to 700 highly shared, low-generation-probability nucleotide sequences were removed to address suspected cross-contamination and a sequencing artifact. In a later analysis, a clonal expansion index was calculated for each public chain from normalized within-repertoire ranks of inferred template counts. Generation probabilities in a later analysis came from a VDJ recombination model fitted to out-of-frame rearrangements, and those results were checked against IGoR. In a later analysis, hypergeometric tests were used to score TCR-TCR, TCR-HLA and TCR-CMV co-occurrence, with a repertoire-size bias correction applied to TCR pairs. In a later analysis, false discovery rates were estimated by permuting HLA or CMV assignments 20 times. In a later analysis, co-occurring TCRs were grouped using DBSCAN, with TCRdist sequence similarity added in when clustering inside HLA-allele-positive subsets. Co-occurrence clustering excluded repertoires with fewer than 30,000 or more than 120,000 public chains, plus five with anomalous nucleotide sharing. TCRdb took this table from immuneACCESS and kept in-frame rearrangements with V and J called. Such tables lack part of the clones; where checked against another copy, unresolved V genes explain under half of the gap, and the rest is unexplained. V, J and clone size derive from that table, while D and trimming were established from the DNA sequence. Within this sample are about 120,000 clones, with around 86% of them counted one time only. The top ten clones comprise less than 2.5% of the sample.

V loses 7 bases at its end and J loses 4 bases; junction bases beyond the gene matches: 5. The CDR3, from cysteine to phenylalanine, totals 14 residues. Kept here is only the CDR3 DNA, which spans 42 bases and is read in frame from base 1. CDR1 and CDR2, looked up from the germline V gene (reference sequence), are MNHNY and SVGAGI. Beyond this particular receptor, the publication reports: A further reported finding was that TCR beta sequences accurately predicted the HLA-A and HLA-B alleles for most subjects in the first cohort. In this cohort, only TCR beta chains were sequenced, and detectable features were limited by the absence of alpha or paired-chain data. Three of the identified cytomegalovirus-associated TCR beta chains were confirmed in vitro to be specific for cytomegalovirus antigens. Sequencing depth was assumed to be roughly uniform across donors in the presence/absence analyses, though that assumption may not hold. According to a later analysis, TCR association rates differed among HLA loci, with DRB1 alleles showing the most associated TCRs and HLA-C alleles showing the fewest. V-gene and J-gene trimming of TCR beta chains was associated with a missense DCLRE1C variant in a later genetic analysis, and the association was replicated in an independent cohort. According to a later genetic analysis, donors in an Asian-associated ancestry cluster had fewer N-insertions in productive TCRs than the approximately 650-donor mean. In an earlier analysis of over 550 of the donors, most TCR beta V segments were observed in productive rearrangements about 87% or about 30% of the time, broadly matching IMGT annotations. For the cohort, immune exposure information was limited to CMV serostatus. In both the original and validation cohorts, the classifier was reported to diagnose cytomegalovirus status with high specificity and sensitivity. The authors suggested that the approach could potentially be extended to other disease states and immunological phenotypes. HLA typing was unavailable for some donors at each locus, so association tests used only the typed subset. A later analysis reported that several top co-occurrence clusters appeared linked to parvovirus B19, influenza, CMV and Epstein-Barr virus. The earlier analysis of approximately 590 of the donors excluded 15 to 20 rarely observed V segments, including chromosome 9 orphons, because counts were too low. At a false discovery rate of 0.05, a later analysis linked around 15,000 TCR beta sequences to specific HLA alleles. A later analysis found that HLA-associated TCR beta chains were more clonally expanded and had lower generation probabilities than equally common non-associated chains. The study listed around 160 TCR beta chains as associated with cytomegalovirus. According to a later analysis, most CMV-associated TCR beta chains appeared to be HLA-restricted, and the HLA associations seemed to be driven largely by CMV exposure. Linkage disequilibrium might explain the correlated functional status among segregating V segments, but an unknown experimental factor could not be excluded. When HLA alleles, especially DR and DQ, strongly co-occurred, TCR associations were difficult to assign to individual alleles. Some IMGT-functional V segments, including TRBV6-2 and TRBV6-3, could not be told apart with the 87-base-pair reads, so those segments were excluded. Across donors, most TCR sequences were observed very rarely, whereas some public TCRs were present in many individuals. The sequencing pipeline was judged likely to have produced a cluster of highly shared sequence variants as a technical artifact.

The cohort consisted of 600 or so healthy bone marrow donors. At the time of sampling, all cohort members were nominally healthy, though unrecorded immune exposures were likely present. The donor tested CMV seronegative and was one of the 352 seronegative cohort members. A peripheral blood sample was provided by each donor, and peripheral blood mononuclear cells were used for TCR beta sequencing. The Qiagen DNeasy Blood Extraction Kit was used to extract genomic DNA from the blood cell samples. The sample was PBMCs. The receptor was derived from a middle-aged woman in good health and CMV-seronegative. The receptor chain draws on TRBV6-6 and TRBJ2-7, with 12 middle bases fitting TRBD2. The bases read TGTGCCAGCAAGACTAGCGGGAGTGAATACGAGCAGTACTTC. Its protein reads: CASKTSGSEYEQYF.